The T cell receptor beta chain described here comes from a study of blood T cell repertoires in COVID-19 (TCRdb year 2020). Background on the whole study: Collaborator samples came from the United States, Italy and Spain and covered acute and convalescent phases of COVID-19. The material from the prospective study consisted of cDNA or gDNA derived from T cells, B-cell-depleted T cells, or PBMCs. Subjects who had been exposed to COVID-19, were actively infected with it, or had recovered from it provided the deeply sampled blood TCRbeta repertoires that made up the dataset. The repertoires were released in a freely available public database meant as a resource for research on the immune response to SARS-CoV-2. The samples were drawn from the first 160 participants of the ongoing ImmuneRACE study and from some 1,300 subjects provided by 6 global collaborators. Sample metadata almost always included a de-identified subject ID, COVID-19 status, age in years and sex. Where available, HLA class I and class II types were obtained from metadata supplied by the sample provider rather than from assay-based typing. What the study reported, not specific to this receptor: The amount of clinical and demographic metadata varied by source and participant and was provided uncurated.

In the prospective study, participants were about 18 to 95 years old, resided in about two dozen geographic areas of the United States, and were enrolled through a virtual design. In the prospective study, cohorts were assigned on the basis of participant-reported clinical history obtained from a screening survey and a study questionnaire. For ImmuneRACE Cohort 3, a participant was defined as recovered based on two consecutive negative NP/OP PCR tests, clearance by a healthcare professional, or resolution of symptoms. In the prospective study, mobile phlebotomists collected whole blood, serum and a nasopharyngeal or oropharyngeal swab from each participant. Additional blood draws and questionnaires over an approximately two-month period could optionally be provided by prospective study participants. Before DNA extraction, prospective study blood samples were shipped either frozen or at room temperature.

CDR1 and CDR2 are read off the germline V gene (reference sequence) as LNHDA and SQIVND. Trimming removed 0 bases from V and 13 bases from J, leaving 16 bases between the germline ends. There are 14 amino acids in the CDR3, from cysteine to phenylalanine inclusive. Only CDR3 DNA is held: 42 bases, read in frame from base 1. TCRbeta CDR3 regions were amplified from genomic DNA by means of the immunoSEQ Assay, a bias-controlled multiplex PCR. In the authors' own workflow: The number of nucleated cells in each sample was estimated from the amplification of reference gene primers within the assay. Sequence reads were collapsed and filtered to measure the absolute abundance of every unique TCRbeta CDR3 rearrangement. For each sample, productive Simpson clonality was calculated as the square root of Simpson's diversity index over productive rearrangements. This is the immuneACCESS table as TCRdb keeps it, with only in-frame sequences that have V and J called. A part of the clones is gone; compared with another copy, unresolved V genes explain less than half, and the rest is unexplained. V, J and clone size derive from that table, while D and trimming were established from the DNA sequence. The sample table records 250,000 to 300,000 clones; more than 65% of these occur just once. The ten largest clones capture around 3.5% of the sample.

As to this clone: Its specific antigen is unknown. Base-call qualities are not available, and no considerably larger clone is one nucleotide away.

This sequence originates from a man aged 50-60 years who had recovered from COVID-19. Input material: PBMCs or T cells enriched from blood (not recorded which). The chain uses TRBV19 and TRBJ2-1; the D gene is perhaps TRBD1, on 7 matching bases. Here the CDR3 is given as CASSIDTRGTSQFF. Read as DNA, the sequence is TGTGCCAGTAGTATAGACACCAGGGGGACTTCTCAGTTCTTC.